This TCR beta chain was identified in a study of read filtering for tumor transcriptome and immune sequencing. V lost 8 bases, J lost 3 bases, and 6 bases stayed unmatched. CDR1 and CDR2 from the germline V gene are SQVTM and ANQGSEA. The CDR3 runs to 14 residues. From about 400 ng of RNA, a library with molecular barcoded alpha/delta and beta/gamma adaptors was made. TCRdb called the reads again in MiXCR, with one record for every CDR3 protein. This repertoire shows tens of thousands of distinct CDR3 sequences, roughly 15% found once; its top ten account for 25% to 30%. This clonotype was seen at least ten times.

The chain is built from TRBV29-1 and TRBJ2-1; 11 bases agree with TRBD2. Sequencing input: a population of CD138-negative cells sorted from bone marrow. The origin of this receptor is a donor aged 40 or older with multiple myeloma. The chain's CDR3 is CSIGLAGGYNEQFF. For the CDR3, the DNA is TGCAGCATCGGACTAGCGGGTGGCTACAATGAGCAGTTCTTC.